The 15 T cell receptor beta chains below come from one sample, sequenced in a study of cytomegalovirus exposure and HLA in healthy donors. PCR involved 60 Vbeta and 13 Jbeta primers. Assay used: immunoSEQ multiplex PCR; TCRdb lists only in-frame clones, some missing. The sample has 150,000 to 200,000 clones; almost 80% are singletons. The sample comprised PBMCs. The receptors derive from a man in his forties in good health and CMV-seropositive.

The chain is built from TRBV30 and TRBJ1-6; 9 bases line up with TRBD1. The CDR3 has 15 amino acids. V shed 0 bases and J 6 bases; nucleotides not matched to a gene: 3. Germline CDR1 reads GTSNPN; CDR2 reads SVGIG (reference sequence). CDR3 loop: CAWSVLTGGNSPLHF. The CDR3 DNA follows: TGTGCCTGGAGTGTATTGACAGGGGGTAATTCACCCCTCCACTTT.

As concerns this clone: One junction end disagrees with the germline gene, perhaps due to a read error. V gene TRBV7-2 combines with J gene TRBJ2-5, with 11 bases identical to TRBD2. The CDR3 has 14 amino acids. The germline V gene encodes CDR1 SGHTA and CDR2 FQGNSA. The CDR3 nucleotides are TGTGCCAACAGCTTGGGACTAGCGGAAGAGACCCAGTACTTC. It yields the protein CANSLGLAEETQYF.

The chain has TRBV29-1 and TRBJ2-1; 10 nucleotides align to TRBD2. The CDR3 totals 12 residues. After removal of 6 bases from V and 8 bases from J, the junction contained 4 bases not matched to a gene. CDR1 SQVTM and CDR2 ANQGSEA come from the germline V gene. CDR3: CSVGTSEHEQFF. CDR3 nucleotides: TGCAGCGTCGGGACTAGCGAGCATGAGCAGTTCTTC.

The chain combines TRBV5-4 with TRBJ2-7; 12 bases are shared with TRBD1. The CDR3 is 15 residues long. Unmatched junction bases numbered 9, after V lost 4 bases and J lost 7 bases. CDR1 is SGHNT, CDR2 YYREEE, per germline (reference sequence). CDR3 sequence (DNA): TGTGCCAGCAGCCCGGGGACAGGGGGCGCGGGGGAGCAGTACTTC. As protein: CASSPGTGGAGEQYF.

V is TRBV19 and J is TRBJ1-5, with 10 nucleotides matching TRBD1. V was pared by 2 bases and J by 7 bases, with 5 bases of the junction left unmatched. The germline V gene encodes CDR1 LNHDA and CDR2 SQIVND (reference sequence). This CDR3 spans 15 amino acids. The CDR3 is CASSITRTGGQPQHF. The CDR3 DNA is TGTGCCAGTAGTATAACGAGGACAGGGGGGCAGCCCCAGCATTTT.

The V gene is TRBV28, the J gene TRBJ1-4; D is perhaps TRBD1 (5 bases). With 5 bases removed from V and 8 bases from J, the gap between germline ends came to 21 bases. The CDR3 runs to 16 residues. Per germline, CDR1 MDHEN and CDR2 SYDVKM. CDR3: CASSPTQGGLKEKLFF. The CDR3 nucleotides are TGTGCCAGCAGTCCCACCCAGGGAGGGTTGAAAGAAAAACTGTTTTTT. The complete variable domain, with remaining parts taken from reference TRBV28 and TRBJ1-4, reads DVKVTQSSRYLVKRTGEKVFLECVQDMDHENMFWYRQDPGLGLRLIYFSYDVKMKEKGDIPEGYSVSREKKERFSLILESASTNQTSMYLCASSPTQGGLKEKLFFGSGTQLSVL.

The rearrangement uses TRBV14 and TRBJ1-3, with D maybe TRBD1 (5 bases). V shed 4 bases and J shed 9 bases, with 16 bases lying between them. Germline CDR1 is SGHDN and CDR2 is FVKESK. CDR3 size: 14 residues. DNA for the CDR3: TGTGCCAGCAGCCCTCAATCAGGGTTAACCACCATATATTTT. It specifies CASSPQSGLTTIYF.

The chain uses TRBV6-5 and TRBJ2-3, with TRBD1 identical over 9 bases. This CDR3 comprises 16 residues. The germline V gene has CDR1 MNHEY and CDR2 SVGAGI. V was pared by 2 bases and J by 0 bases, with 3 bases of the junction left unmatched. CDR3 in DNA: TGTGCCAGCAGTTACCGGGGACAGGGAAGCACAGATACGCAGTATTTT. This encodes CASSYRGQGSTDTQYF.

This clone was seen only once. The chain links TRBV30 to TRBJ1-1; a possible D gene is TRBD1 (5 bases). Trimming took off 4 bases at V and 3 bases at J, with 12 bases between the two ends. This CDR3 is built from 13 residues. Germline CDR1 GTSNPN, CDR2 SVGIG (reference sequence). CDR3 residues: CAWIRWGDTEAFF. Here the CDR3 DNA reads TGTGCCTGGATTAGGTGGGGGGACACTGAAGCTTTCTTT.

This clone appeared a few times. The chain recombines TRBV6-5 with TRBJ2-1; D is perhaps TRBD1 (7 bases). V lost 5 bases and J lost 6, with 17 bases in between. The CDR3 contains 15 residues. Germline CDR1 is MNHEY and CDR2 is SVGAGI. As DNA, the CDR3 is TGTGCCAGCAGTGTTTCCGCGGAGGGGGCCAATGAGCAGTTCTTC. This gives the protein CASSVSAEGANEQFF.

As for this clone: One end of the junction is discordant with germline, which a read error may explain. The V gene is TRBV11-2, the J gene TRBJ2-7, with 7 bases identical to TRBD1. The CDR3 spans 12 residues. Germline-derived CDR1 and CDR2 are SGHAT and FQNNGV. CDR3 bases: TGTGCCAGCAGCTCAAACAGGGGTGCTTTTAACTTC. It encodes CASSSNRGAFNF.

The rearrangement joins TRBV28 to TRBJ2-7; the match to TRBD2 covers 11 bases. This CDR3 comprises 15 residues. J lost 5 bases, V lost 8 bases, and 11 bases had no gene match. Germline V lookup: CDR1 MDHEN, CDR2 SYDVKM. CDR3: CASRLAGGPGNEQYF. CDR3 coding DNA: TGTGCCAGCCGCTTAGCGGGAGGGCCAGGGAACGAGCAGTACTTC.

The chain employs TRBV19 and TRBJ2-7; D is possibly TRBD2 (5 bases). The length of the CDR3 is 14 residues. V gave up 5 bases and J gave up 2 bases, with 13 bases separating them. CDR1 and CDR2 from the germline V gene are LNHDA and SQIVND (reference sequence). CDR3 amino acids: CASSPSRAAYEQYF. The CDR3 DNA reads TGTGCCAGTAGTCCCTCGAGAGCGGCCTACGAGCAGTACTTC.

The chain is built from TRBV2 and TRBJ2-1; 8 bases align to TRBD1. Germline loops: CDR1 SNHLY, CDR2 FYNNEI. The CDR3 is made up of 16 amino acids. V shed 6 bases, J shed 4 bases, and the junction held 11 bases outside the gene matches. The CDR3, as DNA: TGTGCCAGCAGGGAAATGGACAGGGCTGGATACAATGAGCAGTTCTTC. Its translation: CASREMDRAGYNEQFF.

CDR3 DNA sequence: TGTGCCAGCACCCAGGGGGTCCCCAATCAGCCCCAGCATTTT. This codes for CASTQGVPNQPQHF. The chain carries TRBV6-4 and TRBJ1-5; TRBD1 agrees at 7 bases. J gave up 3 bases and V 7 bases, and 6 bases lay outside the gene matches. Germline CDR1 reads MRHNA; CDR2 reads SNTAGT. There are 14 residues in the CDR3.